This TCR beta chain was recovered during a study of blood T cell repertoires in COVID-19. Overall study context: Sample material is recorded as cDNA or gDNA derived from T cells, B-cell-depleted T cells, or PBMCs.

The V gene end was trimmed by 4 bases and the J gene end by 3 bases; junction bases not matched to a gene: 5. The germline gives CDR1 MGHRA, CDR2 YSYEKL. The length of the CDR3 is 14 residues. Authors' methods: Scientists estimated how many nucleated cells there were by amplifying reference gene primers. Some clones are missing from TCRdb's copy, which holds only in-frame ones; the method was immunoSEQ multiplex PCR. The DNA was the basis for D and trimming; V, J and clone size are from that table. The repertoire includes 100,000 to 150,000 clones, 85% of them detected once, and 25% to 30% sits in the top ten.

V and J are TRBV4-1 and TRBJ1-2; 7 bases match TRBD1. Sequenced material: peripheral blood. The TCR comes from a woman of 80 years or more with acute or convalescent COVID-19. CDR3 in DNA: TGCGCCAGCAGCCCTCAAACAGGGGACTATGGCTACACCTTC. Translating gives CASSPQTGDYGYTF.